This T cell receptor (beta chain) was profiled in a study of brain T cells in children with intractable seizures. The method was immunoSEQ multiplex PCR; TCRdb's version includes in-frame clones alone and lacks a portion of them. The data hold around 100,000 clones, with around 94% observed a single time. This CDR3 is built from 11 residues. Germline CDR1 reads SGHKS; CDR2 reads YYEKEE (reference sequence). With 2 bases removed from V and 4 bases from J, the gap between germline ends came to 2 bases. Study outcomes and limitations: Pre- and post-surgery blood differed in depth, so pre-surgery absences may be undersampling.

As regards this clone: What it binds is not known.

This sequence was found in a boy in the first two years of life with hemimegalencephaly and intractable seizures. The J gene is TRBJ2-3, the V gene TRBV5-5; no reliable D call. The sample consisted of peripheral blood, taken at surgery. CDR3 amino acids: CASSFADTQYF. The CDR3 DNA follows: TGTGCCAGCAGCTTCGCAGATACGCAGTATTTT.